In this sample, the clone carrying this TCR beta chain turned up a few times. Antigen: not known. Germline CDR1 is SGHVS and CDR2 is FQNEAQ. The CDR3 has 15 amino acids. V shed 5 bases, J shed 9 bases, and the junction held 13 bases outside the gene matches. This entry is derived from a study of T-cell memory formation after mild COVID-19. Looking at the study overall: Most TCR clusters belonged to a single donor.

Sample barcodes and UMIs were carried by the TCR alpha and TCR beta cDNA libraries that 5'RACE generated with constant-segment primers. TCRdb redid the calling of the 5' RACE reads with MiXCR, one entry per CDR3 protein. The sample carries roughly 100,000 distinct CDR3 sequences, approximately 15% recorded once. Notes on the study in general: The SARS-CoV-2 specificity of second-wave clones reaching peak at day 37 remained unverified.

The V and J genes are TRBV7-8 and TRBJ2-1; 7 bases match TRBD2. This TCR came from an adult woman who had mild COVID-19 (a few samples of this study predate the infection). Cell type and time point are not known. The sequenced material came from PBMCs or a T cell subset sorted from them (not recorded which). The CDR3 bases are TGTGCCAGCAGCACGTGGACTAGGAGCGGCGGTGAGCAGTTCTTC. Encoded protein: CASSTWTRSGGEQFF.